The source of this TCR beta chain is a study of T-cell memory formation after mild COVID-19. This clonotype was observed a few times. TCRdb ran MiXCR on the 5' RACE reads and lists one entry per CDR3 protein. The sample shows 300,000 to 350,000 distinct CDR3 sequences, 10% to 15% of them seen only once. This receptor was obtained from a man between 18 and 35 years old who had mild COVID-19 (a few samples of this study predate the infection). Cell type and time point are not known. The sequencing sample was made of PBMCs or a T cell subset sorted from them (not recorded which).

The CDR3 coding sequence is TGTGCTAGTGGTTCAGCCCGGACAGGGGTCGAGTACCAGTACTTC. This encodes CASGSARTGVEYQYF. The genes are TRBV12-5 and TRBJ2-5, with 9 bases aligning to TRBD1. CDR1 and CDR2 from the germline V gene are LGHNT and FRNRAP. Trimming took 4 bases from V and 10 from J; bases not matched to a gene: 13. The CDR3 loop spans 15 amino acids.